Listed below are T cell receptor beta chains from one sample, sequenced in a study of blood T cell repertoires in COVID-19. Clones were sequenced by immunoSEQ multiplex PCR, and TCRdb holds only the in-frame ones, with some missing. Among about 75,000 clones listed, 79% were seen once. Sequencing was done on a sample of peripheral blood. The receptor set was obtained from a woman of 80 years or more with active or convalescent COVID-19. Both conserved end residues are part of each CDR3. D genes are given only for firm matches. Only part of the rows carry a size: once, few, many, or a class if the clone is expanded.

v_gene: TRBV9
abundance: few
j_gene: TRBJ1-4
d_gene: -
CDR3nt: TGTGCCAGCAGCGGGCCTAATGAAAAACTGTTTTTT
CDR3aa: CASSGPNEKLFF

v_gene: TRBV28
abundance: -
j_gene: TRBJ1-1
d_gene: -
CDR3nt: TGTGCCAGCAGTTTAGGCACTGATCGGGGCACTGAAGCTTTCTTT
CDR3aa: CASSLGTDRGTEAFF

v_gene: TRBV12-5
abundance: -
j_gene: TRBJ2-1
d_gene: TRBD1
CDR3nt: TGTGCTAGTGGTTTGGTACTCGGACAGGCTTTTACTGAGCAGTTCTTC
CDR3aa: CASGLVLGQAFTEQFF

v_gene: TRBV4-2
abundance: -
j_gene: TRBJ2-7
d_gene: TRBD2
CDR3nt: TGTGCCAGCAGCCAAGAGACTAGCGGGAACGAGCAGTACTTC
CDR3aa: CASSQETSGNEQYF

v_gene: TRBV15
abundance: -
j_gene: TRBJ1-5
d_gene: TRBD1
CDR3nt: TGTGCCACCAGCAGGGACAGGGCGAGTCAGCCCCAGCATTTT
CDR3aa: CATSRDRASQPQHF

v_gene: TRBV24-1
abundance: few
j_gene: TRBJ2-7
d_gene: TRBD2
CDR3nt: TGTGCCACCAGCGAGACGACTAGCTCGGACGAGCAGTACTTC
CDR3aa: CATSETTSSDEQYF

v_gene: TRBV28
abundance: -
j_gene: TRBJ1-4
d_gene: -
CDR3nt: TGTGCCAGCAGTACCAGGGCTACTAATGAAAAACTGTTTTTT
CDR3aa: CASSTRATNEKLFF

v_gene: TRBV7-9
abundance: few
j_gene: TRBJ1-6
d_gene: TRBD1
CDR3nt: TGTGCCAGCAGCCTGGGACAGGGAGATTCACCCCTCCACTTT
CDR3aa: CASSLGQGDSPLHF

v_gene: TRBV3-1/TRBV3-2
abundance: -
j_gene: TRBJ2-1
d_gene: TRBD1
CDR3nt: TGTGCCAGCAGCCCCGCTGTGGTTTGGGACAGGGATATAGGCCGGGGATCCTACAATGAGCAGTTCTTC
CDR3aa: CASSPAVVWDRDIGRGSYNEQFF

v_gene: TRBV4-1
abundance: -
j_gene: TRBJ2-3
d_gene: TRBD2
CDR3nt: TGCGCCAGCAGCCGCCGACTAGCGGGAGGTAACACAGATACGCAGTATTTT
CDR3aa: CASSRRLAGGNTDTQYF

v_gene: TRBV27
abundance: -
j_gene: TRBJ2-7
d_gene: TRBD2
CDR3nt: TGTGCCAGCAGTTTAGCGGGAGACTACGAGCAGTACTTC
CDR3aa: CASSLAGDYEQYF

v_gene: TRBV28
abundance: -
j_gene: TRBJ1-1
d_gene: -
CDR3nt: TGTGCCAGCAGTTTTTCCGCTACTACGAACACTGAAGCTTTCTTT
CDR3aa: CASSFSATTNTEAFF

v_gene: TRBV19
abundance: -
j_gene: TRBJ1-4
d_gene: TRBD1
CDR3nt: TGTGCCAGTAGTTCCTTTAGGACAGGGACTTCCGAAAAACTGTTTTTT
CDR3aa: CASSSFRTGTSEKLFF

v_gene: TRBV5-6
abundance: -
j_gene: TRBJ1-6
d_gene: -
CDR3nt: TGTGCCAGCAGCTTCAGGGGAAGCGATTCACCCCTCCACTTT
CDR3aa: CASSFRGSDSPLHF

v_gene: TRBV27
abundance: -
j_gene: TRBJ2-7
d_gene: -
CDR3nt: TGTGCCAGCAGTTTCTTCGGGAGACAGTACGAGCAGTACTTC
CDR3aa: CASSFFGRQYEQYF

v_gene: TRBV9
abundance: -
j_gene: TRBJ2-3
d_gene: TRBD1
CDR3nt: TGTGCCAGCAGCGGGGACAGGGGGAAAACAGATACGCAGTATTTT
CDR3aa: CASSGDRGKTDTQYF

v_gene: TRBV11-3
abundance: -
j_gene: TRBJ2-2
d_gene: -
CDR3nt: TGTGCCAGCACCGGGAACACCGGGGAGCTGTTTTTT
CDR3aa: CASTGNTGELFF

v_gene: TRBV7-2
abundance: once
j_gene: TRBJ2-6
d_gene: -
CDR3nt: TGTGCCAGCAGCGGCCGGGGAGCCCTAAACGTCCTGACTTTC
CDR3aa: CASSGRGALNVLTF

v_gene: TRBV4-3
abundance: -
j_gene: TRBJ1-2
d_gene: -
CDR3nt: TGCGCCAGCAGCCAAGTTGCAGGGGCGCTGGGCTACACCTTC
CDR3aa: CASSQVAGALGYTF

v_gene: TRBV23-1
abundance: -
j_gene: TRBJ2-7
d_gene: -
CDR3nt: TGCGCCAGCAGTCAATTTATAGTCTACGAGCAGTACTTC
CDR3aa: CASSQFIVYEQYF

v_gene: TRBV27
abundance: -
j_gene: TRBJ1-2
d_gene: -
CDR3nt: TGTGCCAGCAGTCACGACAGGTTTAACTATGGCTACACCTTC
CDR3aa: CASSHDRFNYGYTF

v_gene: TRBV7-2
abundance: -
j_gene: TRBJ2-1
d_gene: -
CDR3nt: TGTGCCAGGGGCGCAGCTCCAACCTCCTACAATGAGCAGTTCTTC
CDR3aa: CARGAAPTSYNEQFF

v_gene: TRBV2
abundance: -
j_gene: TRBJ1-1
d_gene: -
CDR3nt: TGTGCCAGCAGTGACACCCCCCTCGGGGCTGAAGCTTTCTTT
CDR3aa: CASSDTPLGAEAFF

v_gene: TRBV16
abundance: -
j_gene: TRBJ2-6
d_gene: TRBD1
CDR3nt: TGTGCCAGCTTTCCGGGACAGGGCAACTCTGGGGCCAACGTCCTGACTTTC
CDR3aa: CASFPGQGNSGANVLTF

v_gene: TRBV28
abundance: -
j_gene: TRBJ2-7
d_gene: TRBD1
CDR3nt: TGTGCCAGCAGGCTGCCTGGACAGGGGGCCTACGAGCAGTACTTC
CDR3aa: CASRLPGQGAYEQYF

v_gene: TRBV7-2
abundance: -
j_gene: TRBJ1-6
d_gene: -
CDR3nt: TGTGCCAGCAGCTTAGTTCTCACGGAGAATTCACCCCTCCACTTT
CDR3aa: CASSLVLTENSPLHF

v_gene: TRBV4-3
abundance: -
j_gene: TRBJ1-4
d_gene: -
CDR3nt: TGCGCCAGCAGCCAAGAGAGGCCCCCAAGTGAAAAACTGTTTTTT
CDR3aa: CASSQERPPSEKLFF

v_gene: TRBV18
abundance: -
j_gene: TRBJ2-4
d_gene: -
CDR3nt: TGTGCCAGCTCACCCCAGTTTGGGGGGAAGGGATCGAACATTCAGTACTTC
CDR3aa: CASSPQFGGKGSNIQYF

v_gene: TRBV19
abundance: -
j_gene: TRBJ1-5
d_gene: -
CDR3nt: TGTGCCAGTAGTATAGTCCAGGGTTATCAGCCCCAGCATTTT
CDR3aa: CASSIVQGYQPQHF

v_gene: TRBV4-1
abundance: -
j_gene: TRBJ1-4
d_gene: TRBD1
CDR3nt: TGCGCCAGCAGCACTCCCGGGACAGGGGGTGAAAAACTGTTTTTT
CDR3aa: CASSTPGTGGEKLFF

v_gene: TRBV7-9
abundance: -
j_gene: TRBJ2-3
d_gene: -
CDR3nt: TGTGCCAGCAGCTACGTAGCCACCTTAGATACGCAGTATTTT
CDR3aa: CASSYVATLDTQYF

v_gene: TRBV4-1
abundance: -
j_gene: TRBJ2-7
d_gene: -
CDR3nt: TGCGCCAGCAGCCTCCTGTTTCGGCGGTTAAGTTACGAGCAGTACTTC
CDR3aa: CASSLLFRRLSYEQYF

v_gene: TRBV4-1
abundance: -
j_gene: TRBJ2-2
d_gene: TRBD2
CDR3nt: TGCGCCAGCAGCCAAGGGACTAGCGGCGGGGAGCTGTTTTTT
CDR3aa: CASSQGTSGGELFF

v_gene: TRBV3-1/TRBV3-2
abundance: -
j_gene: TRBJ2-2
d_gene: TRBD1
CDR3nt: TGTGCCAGCAGCCAATCCCCCGTTCCGGGACAGACGAACACCGGGGAGCTGTTTTTT
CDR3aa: CASSQSPVPGQTNTGELFF

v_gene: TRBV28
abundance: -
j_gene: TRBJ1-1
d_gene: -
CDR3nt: TGTGCCAGCAGTCTCCGAGGGTTGGGGTCCACTGAAGCTTTCTTT
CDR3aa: CASSLRGLGSTEAFF

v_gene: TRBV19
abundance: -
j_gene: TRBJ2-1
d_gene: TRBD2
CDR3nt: TGTGCCAGTGGGCCAGCGGGGGGTATAAGCTCCTACAATGAGCAGTTCTTC
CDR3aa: CASGPAGGISSYNEQFF

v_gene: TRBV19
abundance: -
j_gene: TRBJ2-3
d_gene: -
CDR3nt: TGTGCCAGTAGTCCCACAGGGGGGGGCCACCAGCACAGAGATACGCAGTATTTT
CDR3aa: CASSPTGGGHQHRDTQYF

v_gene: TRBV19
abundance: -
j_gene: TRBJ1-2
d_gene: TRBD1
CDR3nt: TGTGCCAGTAGTACCGACAGGGGGCGGAGGGGCTACACCTTC
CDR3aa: CASSTDRGRRGYTF

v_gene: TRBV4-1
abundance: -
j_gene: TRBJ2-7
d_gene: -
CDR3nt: TGCGCCAGCAGCCTACAGGGCGAGCAGTACTTC
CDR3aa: CASSLQGEQYF

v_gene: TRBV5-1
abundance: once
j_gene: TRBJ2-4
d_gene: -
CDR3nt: TGCGCCAGCAGCTTGGGCCAGGGTAAAAACATTCAGTACTTC
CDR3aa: CASSLGQGKNIQYF

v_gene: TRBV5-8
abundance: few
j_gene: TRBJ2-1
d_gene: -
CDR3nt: TGTGCCAGCAGCTTGGTCGGGGGAGTAAGTAATGAGCAGTTCTTC
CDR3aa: CASSLVGGVSNEQFF

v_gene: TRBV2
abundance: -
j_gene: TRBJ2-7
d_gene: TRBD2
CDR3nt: TGTGCCAGCACACCTCCGGCGGGAGGGTCCTACGAGCAGTACTTC
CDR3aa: CASTPPAGGSYEQYF

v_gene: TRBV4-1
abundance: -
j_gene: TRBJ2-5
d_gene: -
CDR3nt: TGCGCCAGCAGCCAAGATCATCGGGTCGGGGAGACCCAGTACTTC
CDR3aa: CASSQDHRVGETQYF

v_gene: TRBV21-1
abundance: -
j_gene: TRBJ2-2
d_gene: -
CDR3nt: TGTGCCCCCCACCGCAGGGACAGGGCCATACGGGGGGCCGGGGAGCTGTTTTTT
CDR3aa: CAPHRRDRAIRGAGELFF

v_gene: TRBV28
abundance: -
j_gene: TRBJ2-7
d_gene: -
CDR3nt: TGTGCCAGCAGTCGCCCGGGACTGGAAGTGAGGGAGCAGTACTTC
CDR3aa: CASSRPGLEVREQYF